These 9 T cell receptor beta chains were sequenced from one sample in a study of cytomegalovirus exposure and HLA in healthy donors. The PCR contained 60 Vbeta and 13 Jbeta primers. Profiling relied on immunoSEQ multiplex PCR, and the TCRdb table lists in-frame clones only, not all of them. The table lists 95,000 to 150,000 clones, around 69% of them singletons. Sequencing was done on a sample of PBMCs. These receptor sequences come from a woman in her 40s in good health and CMV-seropositive.

The chain combines TRBV2 with TRBJ1-1; 8 bases map to TRBD1. The ends lost 7 bases at V and 4 bases at J; junction bases unmatched: 5. Germline CDR1 SNHLY, CDR2 FYNNEI. CDR3 size: 13 residues. DNA of the CDR3: TGTGCCAGCACTCCAGGGGGCCTCACTGAAGCTTTCTTT. Its translation: CASTPGGLTEAFF.

The chain has TRBV12-5 and TRBJ2-7; TRBD1 is a possible D gene (6 bases). Trimming left V 1 base short and J 4 bases short, with 14 bases between. CDR3 size: 15 residues. CDR1 and CDR2 (germline): LGHNT, FRNRAP. This CDR3 reads CASGLGSTRGYEQYF. The CDR3 DNA is TGTGCTAGTGGTTTGGGTTCCACTAGGGGGTACGAGCAGTACTTC.

This clone was counted a single time. This rearrangement joins TRBV9 to TRBJ1-1; D perhaps matches TRBD1 (5 bases). The CDR3 spans 14 residues. V was trimmed by 3 bases and J by 1 base, leaving 10 bases between them. Germline CDR1 and CDR2: SGDLS and YYNGEE. Written as DNA, the CDR3 is TGTGCCAGCAGCGGGTGGGGCCCGAACACTGAAGCTTTCTTT. This encodes CASSGWGPNTEAFF.

The chain links TRBV27 to TRBJ1-6; D is possibly TRBD1 (6 bases). CDR1 is MNHEY and CDR2 is SMNVEV in the germline V gene (reference sequence). Trimming shortened V by 8 bases and J by 7 bases, and 12 bases separated the two germline ends. This CDR3 comprises 13 residues. The CDR3 DNA sequence: TGTGCCAGCTCCCAGGGGTGGAATTCACCCCTCCACTTT. Protein sequence: CASSQGWNSPLHF.

The rearrangement joins TRBV6-1 to TRBJ2-5, with 7 bases identical to TRBD1. Germline lookup yields CDR1 MNHNS and CDR2 SASEGT. The J segment lost 4 bases and the V segment lost 7 bases, leaving 12 bases of the junction unmatched. The CDR3 length is 15 residues. The CDR3 bases are TGTGCCAGCACACAATTGGGACAGTATGGAGAGACCCAGTACTTC. This sequence encodes CASTQLGQYGETQYF.

The chain couples TRBV2 to TRBJ1-1; 11 bases fit TRBD1. There are 14 residues in the CDR3. Germline V gene data show CDR1 as SNHLY and CDR2 as FYNNEI. The trim removed 8 bases at V and 1 base at J, leaving 3 bases unmatched. CDR3 DNA: TGTGCCAGCCTCGGGACAGGGGGGAACACTGAAGCTTTCTTT. Its protein is CASLGTGGNTEAFF.

The V gene is TRBV21-1, the J gene TRBJ2-1; TRBD1 was called by the table and not checked on the DNA. TRBV21-1 represents a pseudogene. The CDR3 has 16 amino acids. CDR3 protein: CASSKSGVPSYNEQFF. For the CDR3, the DNA is TGTGCCAGCAGCAAATCAGGGGTCCCCTCCTACAATGAGCAGTTCTTC.

The CDR3 DNA sequence: TGCGCCAGCAGCCAAGATGTATCGGGGGGTCTGAGCTACACCTTC. It encodes CASSQDVSGGLSYTF. The chain joins TRBV4-3 to TRBJ1-2, with a possible D match to TRBD1 (5 bases). The CDR3 is 15 residues long. Trimming shortened V by 0 bases and J by 9 bases, and 17 bases separated the two germline ends. CDR1 is LGHNA and CDR2 is YSLEER in the germline V gene.

V usage is TRBV4-2 and J usage is TRBJ1-5; 9 bases line up with TRBD1. Germline trimming cut 1 base from V and 5 bases from J; bases unmatched to any gene: 3. The CDR3 contains 15 residues. Germline CDR1 LGHNA, CDR2 YNFKEQ. DNA of the CDR3: TGTGCCAGCAGCCAAGTTCGGACAGGGGATCAGCCCCAGCATTTT. This sequence encodes CASSQVRTGDQPQHF.